This T cell receptor (beta chain) was observed in a study of T cells in Graves' hyperthyroidism and ophthalmopathy. Study conclusions and caveats: Ophthalmopathy prediction by the model preceded onset by a median about 6 months. Also found in blood were most expanded thyroid clonotypes above 0.001.

The source material, RNA transcripts, was used to amplify TCR beta CDR3 regions. First-round RT-PCR with HTBI primers amplified the TCR CDR3 region. TCRdb processed the multiplex PCR reads anew with MiXCR; each CDR3 protein has one entry. The table records around 570,000 distinct CDR3 sequences, approximately 20% of them present only once. Germline CDR1 is SNHLY and CDR2 is FYNNEI. The CDR3 runs 14 residues. The J segment lost 6 bases and the V segment lost 3 bases, leaving 4 bases of the junction unmatched. The study excluded patients with uncontrolled infection, other autoimmune disease, pregnancy or lactation. The diagnostic basis comprised clinical symptoms, serum thyroxine and TRAb, thyroid ultrasound and orbital computed tomography. On this clonotype: Its antigen is still unknown.

The TCR originated in a man aged 35-49 years with Graves' ophthalmopathy. Sequencing was carried out using blood. The rearrangement joins TRBV2 to TRBJ2-5; 10 bases are shared with TRBD1. The DNA of the CDR3 is TGTGCCAGCAGTGAGACAGGGGGCGCGAAGACCCAGTACTTC. Its translation is CASSETGGAKTQYF.